A single sample gave rise to the 21 T cell receptor beta chains below, sequenced in a study of long-term antiretroviral therapy in people with HIV. Survey-level immunoSEQ v3.0 assays were run. Produced via immunoSEQ multiplex PCR; TCRdb's table is partial and in-frame only. The table lists tens of thousands of clones, about 87% of them singletons. Sequences were derived from unsorted PBMCs, sampled 1.8 years after starting antiretroviral therapy. The receptor set was obtained from a woman aged 18-35 years with HIV.

This clone was observed once. The gene calls are TRBV19 and TRBJ2-5; tentative D call: TRBD2 (6 bases). Trimming took off 6 bases at V and 4 bases at J, with 12 bases between the two ends. This CDR3 comprises 13 residues. Germline V CDR1 and CDR2: LNHDA, SQIVND (reference sequence). The CDR3 region has the DNA TGTGCCAGTAGCCCTGACGGGAGAGAGACCCAGTACTTC. Protein product: CASSPDGRETQYF.

This clone was counted a few times. The chain joins TRBV28 to TRBJ1-1; D is undetermined. This CDR3 is built from 12 residues. The germline CDR1 and CDR2 sequences are MDHEN and SYDVKM. V lost 1 base, J lost 6 bases, and 6 bases lay in between. CDR3 sequence (DNA): TGTGCCAGCAGTTTATATGAGGCTGAAGCTTTCTTT. Amino acid sequence: CASSLYEAEAFF.

The chain links TRBV28 to TRBJ1-3, with 10 bases lining up with TRBD1. The CDR3 runs 16 residues. CDR1 is MDHEN, CDR2 SYDVKM, per germline. Germline trimming cut 7 bases from V and 2 bases from J; bases unmatched to any gene: 8. This CDR3 reads CASMIIGTGAGNTIYF. CDR3 in DNA: TGTGCCAGCATGATCATCGGGACAGGGGCTGGAAACACCATATATTTT.

In DNA, the CDR3 is TGTGCCAGCAGCCCATCCGGGGGGCTGATCTCTGGAAACACCATATATTTT. Its protein product is CASSPSGGLISGNTIYF. The rearrangement uses TRBV14 and TRBJ1-3; D may be TRBD1 (6 bases). CDR1 is SGHDN, CDR2 FVKESK, per germline. V was pared by 4 bases and J by 0 bases, with 16 bases between. This CDR3 region has 17 residues. Based on the CDR3 plus reference TRBV14 and TRBJ1-3, the full variable domain is EAGVTQFPSHSVIEKGQTVTLRCDPISGHDNLYWYRRVMGKEIKFLLHFVKESKQDESGMPNNRFLAERTGGTYSTLKVQPAELEDSGVYFCASSPSGGLISGNTIYFGEGSWLTVV.

In its sample, this clone was seen a few times. This chain joins TRBV19 and TRBJ2-7; 7 bases line up with TRBD1. The germline V gene encodes CDR1 LNHDA and CDR2 SQIVND (reference sequence). The CDR3 is made up of 14 amino acids. J lost 0 bases, V lost 7 bases, and 6 bases had no gene match. This CDR3 is CASTPTGSSYEQYF. The CDR3 coding sequence is TGTGCCAGTACCCCGACAGGGAGCTCCTACGAGCAGTACTTC.

J is TRBJ2-5 and V is TRBV28, with 10 nucleotides matching TRBD1. V lost 6 bases, J lost 0 bases, and 7 bases stayed unmatched. Germline CDR1 is MDHEN and CDR2 is SYDVKM. The CDR3 contains 16 residues. In nucleotides, the CDR3 is TGTGCCAGCAGGATACAGGGGACAGGGGACCAAGAGACCCAGTACTTC. Protein sequence: CASRIQGTGDQETQYF.

This clone occurred a few times. This chain links TRBV7-2 with TRBJ1-2, with a weak D call TRBD1 (5 bases). Germline-derived CDR1 and CDR2 are SGHTA and FQGNSA. Trimming pared 3 bases from V and 8 bases from J, leaving 10 bases between. This CDR3 comprises 12 residues. The CDR3 sequence is CASSFPTEGYTF. CDR3 in DNA: TGTGCCAGCAGCTTTCCGACAGAGGGCTACACCTTC.

This sequence joins TRBV6-5 and TRBJ2-7; a weak D match, TRBD2 (6 bases). CDR1 is MNHEY and CDR2 is SVGAGI in the germline V gene. Trimming cost V 0 bases and J 7 bases, with 13 bases left between them. CDR3 length: 14 amino acids. CDR3 amino acids: CASSYSRLGGEQYF. CDR3 nucleotide sequence: TGTGCCAGCAGTTACTCGAGGTTAGGAGGGGAGCAGTACTTC.

This clone was seen only once. V is TRBV10-2 and J is TRBJ1-1; possibly TRBD1 for D (5 bases). Trimming cost V 6 bases and J 8 bases, with 19 bases left between them. The CDR3 runs 14 residues. Germline V gene sequence: CDR1 WSHSY, CDR2 SAAADI. The CDR3 nucleotides are TGCGCCAGCAGGACCGGGCAGGGAAGGAGGGAAGCTTTCTTT. This codes for CASRTGQGRREAFF.

This sequence joins TRBV5-4 and TRBJ1-1, with D possibly TRBD1 on 5 matching bases. CDR3 length: 14 amino acids. Germline V lookup: CDR1 SGHNT, CDR2 YYREEE (reference sequence). V lost 0 bases and J 3 bases, leaving 9 bases between the germline ends. CDR3 residues: CASSLGWGDTEAFF. The DNA of the CDR3 is TGTGCCAGCAGCTTGGGCTGGGGGGACACTGAAGCTTTCTTT.

The V and J genes are TRBV18 and TRBJ1-1; TRBD1 is a possible D gene (5 bases). In germline, CDR1 is KGHSH, CDR2 LQKENI. The CDR3 length is 14 residues. The V end was cut by 4 bases, the J end by 0 bases, with 9 bases between. The CDR3 coding sequence is TGTGCCAGCTCACGGGGCAGGGTGAACACTGAAGCTTTCTTT. This translates into CASSRGRVNTEAFF.

The V gene is TRBV10-3, the J gene TRBJ1-3; D possibly corresponds to TRBD1 (5 bases). The CDR3 covers 14 residues. Per germline, CDR1 ENHRY and CDR2 SYGVKD. Trimming removed 8 bases from V and 0 bases from J, with 11 bases in between. The DNA of the CDR3 is TGTGCCATCCGGGACGGCAGCTCTGGAAACACCATATATTTT. It is translated as CAIRDGSSGNTIYF.

The V gene is TRBV19, the J gene TRBJ2-3; 10 bases are a match to TRBD2. V was pared by 7 bases and J by 5 bases, with 6 bases of the junction left unmatched. Germline values: CDR1 LNHDA, CDR2 SQIVND (reference sequence). CDR3 length: 14 residues. The CDR3 here is CASKAGGGRDTQYF. The DNA for the CDR3 is TGTGCCAGTAAAGCGGGAGGGGGTCGAGATACGCAGTATTTT.

The chain carries TRBV18 and TRBJ2-1, with 9 bases lining up with TRBD1. There are 16 residues in the CDR3. Germline CDR1 is KGHSH and CDR2 is LQKENI. V trimming: 3 bases; J trimming: 2 bases; junction bases outside the gene matches: 5. The CDR3 DNA reads as TGTGCCAGCTCACCCCTCGGGACAGGGCCCTACAATGAGCAGTTCTTC. It codes for CASSPLGTGPYNEQFF.

The gene calls are TRBV7-9 and TRBJ1-2; D ambiguous. Trimming took off 5 bases at V and 8 bases at J, with 9 bases between the two ends. Germline loops: CDR1 SEHNR, CDR2 FQNEAQ (reference sequence). CDR3 length: 11 residues. This CDR3 is CASSRSVGYTF. The CDR3 DNA reads as TGTGCCAGCAGCCGTTCCGTGGGCTACACCTTC.

The chain employs TRBV7-2 and TRBJ1-5; tentative D call: TRBD1 (5 bases). Trimming removed 4 bases from V and 0 bases from J, with 19 bases in between. Germline V gives CDR1 SGHTA, CDR2 FQGNSA. The CDR3 sequence is 18 residues long. CDR3 DNA: TGTGCCAGCAGCTACCTTCCTACAAGGGGCTATAGCAATCAGCCCCAGCATTTT. Its translation: CASSYLPTRGYSNQPQHF.

V and J are TRBV27 and TRBJ2-1; no firm D call. The CDR3 extends over 11 amino acids. Germline assignment: CDR1 MNHEY and CDR2 SMNVEV (reference sequence). V lost 3 bases and J 7 bases, leaving 4 bases between the germline ends. CDR3 in DNA: TGTGCCAGCAGTTTCGGGAATGAGCAGTTCTTC. Its protein product is CASSFGNEQFF.

The chain combines TRBV4-1 with TRBJ2-4; D call uncertain. The CDR3 length is 16 residues. V dropped 1 base and J dropped 6 bases, with 16 bases sitting between them. Per germline, CDR1 MGHRA and CDR2 YSYEKL. The CDR3 spells CASSQGTGPAINIQYF. In DNA, the CDR3 is TGCGCCAGCAGCCAAGGAACCGGCCCCGCAATAAACATTCAGTACTTC.

The chain carries TRBV19 and TRBJ2-1; D is unclear. CDR3 length: 13 amino acids. Germline CDR1 and CDR2: LNHDA and SQIVND (reference sequence). Trimming left V 6 bases short and J 5 bases short, with 11 bases between. In DNA, the CDR3 is TGTGCCAGTAGACCGGTTGGGGACAATGAGCAGTTCTTC. Residues: CASRPVGDNEQFF.

This sequence joins TRBV19 and TRBJ2-1, with D possibly TRBD2 on 5 matching bases. This CDR3 spans 14 amino acids. V lost 1 base and J 7 bases, leaving 11 bases between the germline ends. Germline V gene data show CDR1 as LNHDA and CDR2 as SQIVND (reference sequence). The CDR3 DNA sequence: TGTGCCAGTAGTATAGGGACTGCAGCAAATGAGCAGTTCTTC. Amino acid sequence: CASSIGTAANEQFF.

V is TRBV18 and J is TRBJ1-6; 8 bases map to TRBD1. This CDR3 comprises 16 residues. Losses at the gene ends were 3 bases for V and 5 bases for J; bases not matched to a gene: 6. Germline values: CDR1 KGHSH, CDR2 LQKENI. As DNA, the CDR3 is TGTGCCAGCTCACCGGGACAGGCTAAAAATAATTCACCCCTCCACTTT. Its protein is CASSPGQAKNNSPLHF.